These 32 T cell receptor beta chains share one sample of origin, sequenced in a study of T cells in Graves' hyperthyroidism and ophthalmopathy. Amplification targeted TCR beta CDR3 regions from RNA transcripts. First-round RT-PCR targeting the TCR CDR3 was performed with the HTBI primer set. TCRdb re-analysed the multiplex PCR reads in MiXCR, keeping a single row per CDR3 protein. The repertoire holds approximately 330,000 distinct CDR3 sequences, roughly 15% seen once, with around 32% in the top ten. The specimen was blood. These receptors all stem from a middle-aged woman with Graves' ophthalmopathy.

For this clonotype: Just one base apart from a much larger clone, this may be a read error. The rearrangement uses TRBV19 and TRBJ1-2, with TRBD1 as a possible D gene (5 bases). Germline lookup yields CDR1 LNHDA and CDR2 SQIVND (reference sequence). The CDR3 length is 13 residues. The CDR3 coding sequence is TGTGCCAGTAGTATACCGCCAGGGCTTGGCTACGCCTTC. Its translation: CASSIPPGLGYAF.

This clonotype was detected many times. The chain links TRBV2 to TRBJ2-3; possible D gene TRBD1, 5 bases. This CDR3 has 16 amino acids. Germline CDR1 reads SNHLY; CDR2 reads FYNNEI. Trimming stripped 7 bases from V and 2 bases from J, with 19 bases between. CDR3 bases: TGTGCCAGCACCCTAGACCTCAGGGTTCCCACAGATACGCAGTATTTT. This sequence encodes CASTLDLRVPTDTQYF.

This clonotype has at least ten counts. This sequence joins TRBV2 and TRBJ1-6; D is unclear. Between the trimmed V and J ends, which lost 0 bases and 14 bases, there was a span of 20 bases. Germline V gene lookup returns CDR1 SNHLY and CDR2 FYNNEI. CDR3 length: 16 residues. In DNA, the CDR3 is TGTGCCAGCAGTGAAGCACGACTCTTCTCCACTTGGGCCCTCCACTTT. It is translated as CASSEARLFSTWALHF.

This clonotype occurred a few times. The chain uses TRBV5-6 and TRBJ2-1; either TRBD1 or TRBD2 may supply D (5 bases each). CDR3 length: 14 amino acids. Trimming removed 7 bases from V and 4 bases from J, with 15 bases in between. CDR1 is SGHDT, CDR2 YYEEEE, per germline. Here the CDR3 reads CASLKRGEYNEQFF. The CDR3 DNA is TGTGCCAGCCTAAAGAGGGGAGAGTACAATGAGCAGTTCTTC. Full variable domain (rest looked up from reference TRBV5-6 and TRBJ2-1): DAGVTQSPTHLIKTRGQQVTLRCSPKSGHDTVSWYQQALGQGPQFIFQYYEEEERQRGNFPDRFSGHQFPNYSSELNVNALLLGDSALYLCASLKRGEYNEQFFGPGTRLTVL.

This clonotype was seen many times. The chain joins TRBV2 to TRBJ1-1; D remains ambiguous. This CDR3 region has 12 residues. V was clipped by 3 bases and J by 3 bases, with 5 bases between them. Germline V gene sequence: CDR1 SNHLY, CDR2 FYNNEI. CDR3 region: CASSEQDTEAFF. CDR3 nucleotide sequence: TGTGCCAGCAGTGAGCAGGACACTGAAGCTTTCTTT.

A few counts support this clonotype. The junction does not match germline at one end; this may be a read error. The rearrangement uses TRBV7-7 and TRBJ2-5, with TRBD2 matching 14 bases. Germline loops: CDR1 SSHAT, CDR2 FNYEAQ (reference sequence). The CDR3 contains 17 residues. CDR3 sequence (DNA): TGTGCTAGCAGCTCGGGGACTAGCGGGAGAGTCCAAGAGACCCAGTACTTC. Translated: CASSSGTSGRVQETQYF. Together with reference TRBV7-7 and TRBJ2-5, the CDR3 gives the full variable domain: GAGVSQSPRYKVTKRGQDVTLRCDPISSHATLYWYQQALGQGPEFLTYFNYEAQPDKSGLPSDRFSAERPEGSISTLTIQRTEQRDSAMYRCASSSGTSGRVQETQYFGPGTRLLVL.

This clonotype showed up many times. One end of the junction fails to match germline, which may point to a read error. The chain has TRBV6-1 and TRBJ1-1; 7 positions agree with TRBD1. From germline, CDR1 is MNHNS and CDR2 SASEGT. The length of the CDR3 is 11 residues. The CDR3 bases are TGTGCCAGCAGCGAAGGGGGCTGGGCTTTCTTT. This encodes CASSEGGWAFF.

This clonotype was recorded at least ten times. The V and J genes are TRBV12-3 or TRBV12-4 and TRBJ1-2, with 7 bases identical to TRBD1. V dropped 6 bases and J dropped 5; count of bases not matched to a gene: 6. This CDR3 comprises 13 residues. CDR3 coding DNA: TGTGCCAGCAGCCTAGACAGGGATTATGGCTACACCTTC. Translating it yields CASSLDRDYGYTF.

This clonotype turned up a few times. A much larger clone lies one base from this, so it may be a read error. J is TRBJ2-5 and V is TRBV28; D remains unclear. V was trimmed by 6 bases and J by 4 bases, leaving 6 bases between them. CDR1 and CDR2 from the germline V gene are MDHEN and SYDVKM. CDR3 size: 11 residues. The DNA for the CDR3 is TGTGCCAGCAGGCTTCGAGAGACCCAGTACTTC. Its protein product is CASRLRETQYF.

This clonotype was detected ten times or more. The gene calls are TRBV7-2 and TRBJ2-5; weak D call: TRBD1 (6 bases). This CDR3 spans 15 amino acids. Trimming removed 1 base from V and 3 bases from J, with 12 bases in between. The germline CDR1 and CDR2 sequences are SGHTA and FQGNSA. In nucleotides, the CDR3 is TGTGCCAGCAGCTTAGGTGGAGCAGGGGAAGAGACCCAGTACTTC. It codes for CASSLGGAGEETQYF. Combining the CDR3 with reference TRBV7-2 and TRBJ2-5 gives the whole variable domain GAGVSQSPSNKVTEKGKDVELRCDPISGHTALYWYRQSLGQGLEFLIYFQGNSAPDKSGLPSDRFSAERTGGSVSTLTIQRTQQEDSAVYLCASSLGGAGEETQYFGPGTRLLVL.

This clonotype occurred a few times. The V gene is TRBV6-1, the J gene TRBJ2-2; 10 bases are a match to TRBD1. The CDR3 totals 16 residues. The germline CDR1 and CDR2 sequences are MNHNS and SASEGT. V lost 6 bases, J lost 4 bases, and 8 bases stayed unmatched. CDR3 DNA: TGTGCCAGCAGCAATACGGGACAGGGGTCCACCGGGGAGCTGTTTTTT. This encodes CASSNTGQGSTGELFF.

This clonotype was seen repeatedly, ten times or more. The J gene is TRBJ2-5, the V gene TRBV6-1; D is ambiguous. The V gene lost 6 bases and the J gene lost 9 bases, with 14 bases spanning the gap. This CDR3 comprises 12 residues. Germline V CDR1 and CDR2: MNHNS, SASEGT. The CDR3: CASSRTGGPQYF. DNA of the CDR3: TGTGCCAGCAGCCGTACTGGCGGACCCCAGTACTTC.

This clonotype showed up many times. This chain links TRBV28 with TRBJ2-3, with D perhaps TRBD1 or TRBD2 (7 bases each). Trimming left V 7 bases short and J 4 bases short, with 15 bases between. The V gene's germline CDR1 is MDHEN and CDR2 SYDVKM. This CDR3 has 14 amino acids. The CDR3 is CASNAAGGADTQYF. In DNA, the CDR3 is TGTGCCAGCAATGCAGCAGGGGGGGCAGATACGCAGTATTTT.

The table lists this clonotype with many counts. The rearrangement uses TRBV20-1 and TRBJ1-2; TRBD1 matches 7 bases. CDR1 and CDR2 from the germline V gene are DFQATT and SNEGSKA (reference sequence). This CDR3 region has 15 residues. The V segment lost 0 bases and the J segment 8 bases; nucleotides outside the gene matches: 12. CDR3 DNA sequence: TGCAGTGCTAGAGATGGGGTTAGACAGGGAATGGGCTACACCTTC. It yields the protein CSARDGVRQGMGYTF.

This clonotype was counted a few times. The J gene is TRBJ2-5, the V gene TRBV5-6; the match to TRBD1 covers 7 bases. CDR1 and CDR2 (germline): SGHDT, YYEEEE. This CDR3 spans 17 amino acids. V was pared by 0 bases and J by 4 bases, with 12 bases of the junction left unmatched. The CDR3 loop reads CASSLAGSGGSAETQYF. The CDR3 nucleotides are TGTGCCAGCAGCTTGGCAGGTTCAGGGGGATCTGCAGAGACCCAGTACTTC.

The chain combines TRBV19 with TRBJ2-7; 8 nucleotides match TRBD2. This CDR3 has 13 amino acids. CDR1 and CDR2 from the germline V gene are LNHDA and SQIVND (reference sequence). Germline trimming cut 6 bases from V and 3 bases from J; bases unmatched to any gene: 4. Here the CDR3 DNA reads TGTGCCAGTAGCCAGCGGGGGATCTACGAGCAGTACTTC. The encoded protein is CASSQRGIYEQYF.

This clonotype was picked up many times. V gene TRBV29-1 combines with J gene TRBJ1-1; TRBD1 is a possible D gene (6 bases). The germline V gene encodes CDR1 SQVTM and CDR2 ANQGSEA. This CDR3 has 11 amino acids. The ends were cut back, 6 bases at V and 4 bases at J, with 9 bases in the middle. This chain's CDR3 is CSVGGATEAFF. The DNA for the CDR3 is TGCAGCGTCGGGGGGGCCACTGAAGCTTTCTTT.

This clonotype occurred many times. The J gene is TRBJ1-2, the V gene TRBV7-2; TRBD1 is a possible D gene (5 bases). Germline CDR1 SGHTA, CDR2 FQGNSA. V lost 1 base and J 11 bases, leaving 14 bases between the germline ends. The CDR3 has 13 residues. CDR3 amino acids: CASSLGRDRGYTF. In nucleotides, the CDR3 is TGTGCCAGCAGCTTAGGTCGGGACCGAGGGTACACCTTC.

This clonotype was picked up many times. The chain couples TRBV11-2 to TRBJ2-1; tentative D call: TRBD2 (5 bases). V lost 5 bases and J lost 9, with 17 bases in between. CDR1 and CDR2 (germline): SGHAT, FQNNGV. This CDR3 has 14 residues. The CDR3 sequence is CASSLLWGVTEQFF. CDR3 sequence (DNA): TGTGCCAGCAGCCTCCTCTGGGGAGTGACTGAGCAGTTCTTC. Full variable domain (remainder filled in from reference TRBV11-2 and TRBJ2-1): EAGVAQSPRYKIIEKRQSVAFWCNPISGHATLYWYQQILGQGPKLLIQFQNNGVVDDSQLPKDRFSAERLKGVDSTLKIQPAKLEDSAVYLCASSLLWGVTEQFFGPGTRLTVL.

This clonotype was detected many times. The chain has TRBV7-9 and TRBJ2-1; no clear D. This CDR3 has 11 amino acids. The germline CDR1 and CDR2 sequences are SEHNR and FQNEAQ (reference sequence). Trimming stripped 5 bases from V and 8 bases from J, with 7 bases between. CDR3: CASSQWDEQFF. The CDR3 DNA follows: TGTGCCAGCAGCCAATGGGATGAGCAGTTCTTC. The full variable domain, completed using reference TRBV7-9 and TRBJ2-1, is DTGVSQNPRHKITKRGQNVTFRCDPISEHNRLYWYRQTLGQGPEFLTYFQNEAQLEKSRLLSDRFSAERPKGSFSTLEIQRTEQGDSAMYLCASSQWDEQFFGPGTRLTVL.

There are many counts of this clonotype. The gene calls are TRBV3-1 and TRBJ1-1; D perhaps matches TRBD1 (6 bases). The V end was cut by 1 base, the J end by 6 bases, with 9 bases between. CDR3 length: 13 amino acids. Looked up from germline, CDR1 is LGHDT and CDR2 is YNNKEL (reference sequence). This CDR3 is CASSQGDRSEAFF. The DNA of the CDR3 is TGTGCCAGCAGCCAAGGCGACAGGTCTGAAGCTTTCTTT. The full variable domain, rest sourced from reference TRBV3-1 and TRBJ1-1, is DTAVSQTPKYLVTQMGNDKSIKCEQNLGHDTMYWYKQDSKKFLKIMFSYNNKELIINETVPNRFSPKSPDKAHLNLHINSLELGDSAVYFCASSQGDRSEAFFGQGTRLTVV.

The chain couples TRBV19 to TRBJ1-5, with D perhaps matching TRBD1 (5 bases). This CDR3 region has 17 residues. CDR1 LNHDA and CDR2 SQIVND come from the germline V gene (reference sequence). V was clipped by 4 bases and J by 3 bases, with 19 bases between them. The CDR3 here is CASSRSLRYRSNQPQHF. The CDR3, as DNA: TGTGCCAGTAGTAGGTCCCTTCGCTACAGGTCCAATCAGCCCCAGCATTTT.

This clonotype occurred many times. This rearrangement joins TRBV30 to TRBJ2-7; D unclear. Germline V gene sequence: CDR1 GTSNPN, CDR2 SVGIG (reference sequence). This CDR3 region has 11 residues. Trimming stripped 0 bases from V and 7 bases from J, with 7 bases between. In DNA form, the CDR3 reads TGTGCCTGGAGTGTAAAAGGGGAGCAGTACTTC. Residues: CAWSVKGEQYF.

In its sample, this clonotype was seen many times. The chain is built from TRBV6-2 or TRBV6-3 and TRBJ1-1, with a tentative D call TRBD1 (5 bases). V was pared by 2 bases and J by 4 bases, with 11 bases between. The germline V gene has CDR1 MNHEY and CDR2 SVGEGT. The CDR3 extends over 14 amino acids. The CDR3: CASSYLVGGTEAFF. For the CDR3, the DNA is TGTGCCAGCAGTTACCTGGTGGGGGGCACTGAAGCTTTCTTT.

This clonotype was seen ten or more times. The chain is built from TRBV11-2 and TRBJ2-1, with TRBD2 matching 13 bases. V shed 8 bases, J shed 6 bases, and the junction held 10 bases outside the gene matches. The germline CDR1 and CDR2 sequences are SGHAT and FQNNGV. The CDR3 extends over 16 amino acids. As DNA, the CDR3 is TGTGCCAGCTCTTGGACTAGCGGGGGTCAACTCAATGAGCAGTTCTTC. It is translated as CASSWTSGGQLNEQFF.

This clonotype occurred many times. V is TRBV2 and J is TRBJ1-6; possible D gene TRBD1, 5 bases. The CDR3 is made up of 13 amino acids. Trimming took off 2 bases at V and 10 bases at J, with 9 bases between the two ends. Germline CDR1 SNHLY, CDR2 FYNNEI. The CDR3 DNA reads TGTGCCAGCAGTGAACAGGGACGCTCACCCCTCCACTTT. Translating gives CASSEQGRSPLHF.

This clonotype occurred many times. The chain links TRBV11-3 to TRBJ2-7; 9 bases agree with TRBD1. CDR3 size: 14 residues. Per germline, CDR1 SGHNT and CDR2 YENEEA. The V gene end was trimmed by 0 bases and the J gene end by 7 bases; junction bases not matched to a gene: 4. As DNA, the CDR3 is TGTGCCAGCAGCTTAGAGGGGACAGGGCGGGAGCAGTACTTC. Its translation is CASSLEGTGREQYF.

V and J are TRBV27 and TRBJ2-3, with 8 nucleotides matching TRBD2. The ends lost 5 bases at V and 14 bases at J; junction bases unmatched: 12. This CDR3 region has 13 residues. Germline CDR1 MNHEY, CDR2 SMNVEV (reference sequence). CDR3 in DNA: TGTGCCAGCAGTCAATCCGGGACTAGATATCCGTATTTT. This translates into CASSQSGTRYPYF.

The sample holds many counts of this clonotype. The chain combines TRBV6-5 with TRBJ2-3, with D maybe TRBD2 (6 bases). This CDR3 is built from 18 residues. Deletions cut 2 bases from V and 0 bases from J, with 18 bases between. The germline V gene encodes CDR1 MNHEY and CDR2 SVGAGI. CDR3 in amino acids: CASSYGRPSRASTDTQYF. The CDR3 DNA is TGTGCCAGCAGTTACGGGAGGCCATCCCGTGCTAGCACAGATACGCAGTATTTT.

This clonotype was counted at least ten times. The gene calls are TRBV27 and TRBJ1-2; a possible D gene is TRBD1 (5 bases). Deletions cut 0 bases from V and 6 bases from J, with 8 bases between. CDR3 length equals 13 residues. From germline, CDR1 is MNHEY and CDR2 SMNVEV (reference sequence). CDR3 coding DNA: TGTGCCAGCAGTTTATCGGGGGTCGATGGCTACACCTTC. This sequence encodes CASSLSGVDGYTF.

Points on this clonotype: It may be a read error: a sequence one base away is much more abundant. The CDR3: CASSPPDVWTEQFF. The DNA for the CDR3 is TGTGCCAGCAGTCCCCCAGATGTGTGGACTGAGCAGTTCTTC. The chain combines TRBV6-1 with TRBJ2-1; D is ambiguous. This CDR3 has 14 residues. Between the trimmed V and J ends, which lost 5 bases and 9 bases, there was a span of 17 bases. Germline V gives CDR1 MNHNS, CDR2 SASEGT.

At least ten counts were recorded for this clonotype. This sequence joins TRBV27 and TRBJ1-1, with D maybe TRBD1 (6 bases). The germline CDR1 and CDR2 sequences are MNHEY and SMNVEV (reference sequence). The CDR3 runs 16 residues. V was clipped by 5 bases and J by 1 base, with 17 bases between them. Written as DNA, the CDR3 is TGTGCCAGCAGTAAGGGGACATTTCTTCAGAACACTGAAGCTTTCTTT. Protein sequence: CASSKGTFLQNTEAFF.